The 20 T cell receptor beta chains reported below all come from one sample, sequenced in a study of T-cell reconstitution after alpha-beta-depleted transplantation in children. The TCRbeta library incorporated unique molecular identifiers. TCRdb re-derived calls from the PCR reads in MiXCR, one entry per CDR3 protein. The data show about 200,000 distinct CDR3 sequences, under 8.5% seen once. The sequencing used PBMCs, collected before TCRalphabeta/CD19-depleted stem cell transplant. The receptors originated from a boy between 2 and 10 years old with acute lymphoblastic leukemia, due to receive a stem cell transplant.

This clonotype has a count of ten or more. V is TRBV28 and J is TRBJ2-1, with 9 bases lining up with TRBD1. Germline CDR1 reads MDHEN; CDR2 reads SYDVKM. After removal of 8 bases from V and 6 bases from J, the junction contained 11 bases not matched to a gene. The CDR3 is 15 residues long. CDR3 sequence reads: CASEDPGQGRNEQFF. The DNA for the CDR3 is TGTGCCAGCGAAGATCCGGGACAGGGTCGCAATGAGCAGTTCTTC. Complete variable domain (other parts from reference TRBV28 and TRBJ2-1): DVKVTQSSRYLVKRTGEKVFLECVQDMDHENMFWYRQDPGLGLRLIYFSYDVKMKEKGDIPEGYSVSREKKERFSLILESASTNQTSMYLCASEDPGQGRNEQFFGPGTRLTVL.

In its sample, this clonotype was seen many times. DNA of the CDR3: TGCAGTGCTAGTTCAACTAGCGGGGGAAACATTCAGTACTTC. This gives the protein CSASSTSGGNIQYF. V usage is TRBV20-1 and J usage is TRBJ2-4, with TRBD2 identical over 11 bases. Germline V gene data show CDR1 as DFQATT and CDR2 as SNEGSKA (reference sequence). The V and J ends lost 3 bases and 6 bases, in that order; junction bases with no gene match: 4. The CDR3 has 14 residues.

This clonotype appeared many times. The chain couples TRBV3-1 to TRBJ2-2; D call uncertain. Germline assignment: CDR1 LGHDT and CDR2 YNNKEL (reference sequence). Trimming removed 3 bases from V and 4 bases from J, with 3 bases in between. CDR3 length: 12 residues. CDR3 protein: CASSQGTGELFF. Here the CDR3 DNA reads TGTGCCAGCAGCCAGGGCACCGGGGAGCTGTTTTTT.

This clonotype has more than one count but fewer than ten. The rearrangement uses TRBV12-3 or TRBV12-4 and TRBJ1-1; no reliable D call. The CDR3 is made up of 10 amino acids. V was trimmed by 6 bases and J by 8 bases, leaving 7 bases between them. The CDR3 sequence: CASSRAEAFF. The CDR3 DNA is TGTGCCAGCAGCCGTGCCGAAGCTTTCTTT.

This clonotype was counted at least ten times. This sequence joins TRBV20-1 and TRBJ1-1; D is uncertain. CDR3 length equals 14 residues. CDR1 and CDR2 (germline): DFQATT, SNEGSKA (reference sequence). The ends were cut back, 1 base at V and 3 bases at J, with 12 bases in the middle. CDR3 coding DNA: TGCAGTGCTAGAGCGTCGGCAGGTTACACTGAAGCTTTCTTT. Its translation is CSARASAGYTEAFF.

There are many counts of this clonotype. The J gene is TRBJ1-4, the V gene TRBV6-2 or TRBV6-3, with TRBD1 as a possible D gene (6 bases). This CDR3 spans 13 amino acids. Trimming left V 6 bases short and J 10 bases short, with 15 bases between. The germline gives CDR1 MNHEY, CDR2 SVGEGT. The CDR3 sequence is CASRGQIFGKLFF. CDR3 DNA: TGTGCCAGCAGAGGACAGATCTTTGGAAAACTGTTTTTT.

This sequence joins TRBV5-1 and TRBJ2-3; D is ambiguous. V was cut by 3 bases and J by 2 bases, with 10 bases left in between. Germline V gene data show CDR1 as SGHRS and CDR2 as YFSETQ. CDR3 length: 14 amino acids. Written as DNA, the CDR3 is TGCGCCAGCAGCTCCATGGACGACACAGATACGCAGTATTTT. Protein sequence: CASSSMDDTDTQYF.

This clonotype has only a few counts. The CDR3 loop is CASSAQGEGNSPLHF. For the CDR3, the DNA is TGCGCCAGCAGCGCTCAGGGTGAGGGTAATTCACCCCTCCACTTT. The chain is built from TRBV4-3 and TRBJ1-6, with a weak D call TRBD1 (5 bases). CDR1 is LGHNA, CDR2 YSLEER, per germline. V lost 5 bases, J lost 6 bases, and 14 bases lay in between. This CDR3 contains 15 residues.

This clonotype was detected many times. The rearrangement joins TRBV25-1 to TRBJ2-5; maybe TRBD1 (7 bases). V was trimmed by 4 bases and J by 2 bases, leaving 20 bases between them. CDR3 length: 17 amino acids. Germline-derived CDR1 and CDR2 are MGHDK and SYGVNS. In DNA form, the CDR3 reads TGTGCCAGCAGTGGGACTCAGGGGGGAACCCCACAAGAGACCCAGTACTTC. This gives the protein CASSGTQGGTPQETQYF.

In its sample, this clonotype was seen many times. The V gene is TRBV12-3 or TRBV12-4, the J gene TRBJ1-2; D possibly corresponds to TRBD1 (5 bases). This CDR3 comprises 12 residues. V lost 6 bases and J 4 bases, leaving 9 bases between the germline ends. This CDR3 reads CASRKTVYGYTF. As DNA, the CDR3 is TGTGCCAGCAGGAAGACAGTCTATGGCTACACCTTC.

This clonotype was observed many times. The chain has TRBV5-1 and TRBJ2-6; possible D gene TRBD1, 6 bases. This CDR3 comprises 18 residues. Trimming took 3 bases from V and 4 from J, leaving 20 bases between them. Germline V gene data show CDR1 as SGHRS and CDR2 as YFSETQ. The CDR3 sequence is CASSSPRGPVKGANVLTF. The CDR3 coding sequence is TGCGCCAGCAGCTCGCCCAGGGGACCGGTCAAGGGGGCCAACGTCCTGACTTTC.

This clonotype has at least ten counts. The rearrangement joins TRBV12-3 or TRBV12-4 to TRBJ1-6; D ambiguous. Trimming cost V 6 bases and J 10 bases, with 19 bases left between them. This CDR3 comprises 15 residues. The DNA of the CDR3 is TGTGCCAGCAGCCAAGCAGACCGGTACTCGTCACCCCTCCACTTT. This encodes CASSQADRYSSPLHF.

This clonotype showed up many times. The V and J genes are TRBV28 and TRBJ1-2; D call uncertain. Trimming took off 5 bases at V and 5 bases at J, with 18 bases between the two ends. The CDR3 consists of 15 residues. Germline V gene sequence: CDR1 MDHEN, CDR2 SYDVKM. The CDR3 spells CASSPPSTLRYGYTF. The CDR3 DNA reads as TGTGCCAGCAGTCCCCCCTCTACTCTACGGTATGGCTACACCTTC.

This clonotype was detected a few times. CDR3 DNA: TGTGCCAGCAGCTTAAACGGGGACTACGAGCAGTACTTC. It encodes CASSLNGDYEQYF. V is TRBV7-2 and J is TRBJ2-7; possibly TRBD2 for D (5 bases). V was trimmed by 2 bases and J by 3 bases, leaving 8 bases between them. There are 13 residues in the CDR3. Germline V gene data show CDR1 as SGHTA and CDR2 as FQGNSA.

V and J are TRBV29-1 and TRBJ1-3; D unresolved. Trimming took off 6 bases at V and 3 bases at J, with 21 bases between the two ends. CDR3 length: 16 amino acids. CDR1 SQVTM and CDR2 ANQGSEA come from the germline V gene. The CDR3 sequence: CSVALSEGPGGNTIYF. The DNA for the CDR3 is TGCAGCGTGGCCTTGAGCGAAGGGCCGGGTGGAAACACCATATATTTT.

This clonotype was recorded many times. This rearrangement joins TRBV25-1 to TRBJ2-1; D ambiguous. The CDR3 is 16 residues long. The germline CDR1 and CDR2 sequences are MGHDK and SYGVNS. V lost 0 bases, J lost 5 bases, and 14 bases lay in between. CDR3 region: CASSEYRASGHNEQFF. Here the CDR3 DNA reads TGTGCCAGCAGTGAATATAGGGCTAGTGGCCACAATGAGCAGTTCTTC. Full variable domain (remainder filled in from reference TRBV25-1 and TRBJ2-1): EADIYQTPRYLVIGTGKKITLECSQTMGHDKMYWYQQDPGMELHLIHYSYGVNSTEKGDLSSESTVSRIRTEHFPLTLESARPSHTSQYLCASSEYRASGHNEQFFGPGTRLTVL.

This clonotype has just a few counts. The chain recombines TRBV29-1 with TRBJ2-3, with D perhaps matching TRBD1 or TRBD2 (6 bases each). This CDR3 comprises 17 residues. The V end was cut by 7 bases, the J end by 2 bases, with 25 bases between. Germline CDR1 reads SQVTM; CDR2 reads ANQGSEA. In DNA form, the CDR3 reads TGCAGCGGGGGGACGGTTCGGGGTCGGGGGCTCACAGATACGCAGTATTTT. It is translated as CSGGTVRGRGLTDTQYF.

This clonotype was counted ten times or more. The J gene is TRBJ2-5, the V gene TRBV20-1; maybe TRBD2 (5 bases). The CDR3 totals 14 residues. The V and J ends lost 2 bases and 3 bases respectively, with 13 bases between them. Germline-derived CDR1 and CDR2 are DFQATT and SNEGSKA (reference sequence). CDR3 region: CSARLAGMKETQYF. For the CDR3, the DNA is TGCAGTGCTAGACTAGCTGGGATGAAAGAGACCCAGTACTTC.

This clonotype came up many times. The genes are TRBV27 and TRBJ1-2, with TRBD1 matching 10 bases. The CDR3 sequence is 14 residues long. The V gene's germline CDR1 is MNHEY and CDR2 SMNVEV (reference sequence). Unmatched junction bases numbered 3, after V lost 0 bases and J lost 8 bases. The CDR3 loop reads CASSLSGTGDGYTF. The CDR3 DNA is TGTGCCAGCAGTTTATCCGGGACAGGGGACGGCTACACCTTC.

This clonotype was detected many times. The chain links TRBV7-2 to TRBJ2-3; no clear D gene. The germline V gene has CDR1 SGHTA and CDR2 FQGNSA. V was shortened by 2 bases and J by 2 bases, with 2 bases between the two germline ends. This CDR3 has 12 residues. This CDR3 is CASSLFTDTQYF. Written as DNA, the CDR3 is TGTGCCAGCAGCTTATTCACAGATACGCAGTATTTT.